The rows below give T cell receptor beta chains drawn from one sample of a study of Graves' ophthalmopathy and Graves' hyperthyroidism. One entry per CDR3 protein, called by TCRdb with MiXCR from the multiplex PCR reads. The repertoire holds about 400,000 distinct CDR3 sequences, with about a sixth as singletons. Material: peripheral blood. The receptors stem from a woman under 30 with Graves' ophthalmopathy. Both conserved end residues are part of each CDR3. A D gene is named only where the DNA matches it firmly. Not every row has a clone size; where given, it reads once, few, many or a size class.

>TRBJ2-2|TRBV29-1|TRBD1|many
TGCAGCGTTCTGGGACAGACTACTACCGGGGAGCTGTTTTTT
CSVLGQTTTGELFF
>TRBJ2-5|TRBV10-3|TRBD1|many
TGTGCCATCAGTGACGAGCTCAGGGGGCAAGAGACCCAGTACTTC
CAISDELRGQETQYF
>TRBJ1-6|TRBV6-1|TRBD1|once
TGTGCCAGCGGACAGGCCAATAATTCACCCCTCCACTTT
CASGQANNSPLHF
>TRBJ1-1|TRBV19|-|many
TGTGCCAGTAGTATCCCCCCTTCGGGGGATAGAAACACTGAAGCTTTCTTT
CASSIPPSGDRNTEAFF
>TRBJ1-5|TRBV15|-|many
TGTGCCACCAGCAGCGGGGATTGGGGCCAGCCCCAGCATTTT
CATSSGDWGQPQHF
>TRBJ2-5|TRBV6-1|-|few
TGTGCCAGCAGTGAACGCCGCCAGCAAGAGACCCAGTACTTC
CASSERRQQETQYF
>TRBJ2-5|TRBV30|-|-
TGTGCCTGGAGTAACGGCCAAGAGACCCAGTACTTC
CAWSNGQETQYF
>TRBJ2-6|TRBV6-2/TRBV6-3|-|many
TGTGCCAGCAGTTTGACCGTGTTTCGCTCTGGGGCCAACGTCCTGACTTTC
CASSLTVFRSGANVLTF
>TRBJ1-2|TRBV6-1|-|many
TGTGCCAGCAGTGACACTCAGGACTATGGCTACACCTTC
CASSDTQDYGYTF
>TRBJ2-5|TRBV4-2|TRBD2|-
TGTGCCAGCAGCCAAGATTGGGCCCTAGCGGGAGGGCCAGAGACCCAGTACTTC
CASSQDWALAGGPETQYF
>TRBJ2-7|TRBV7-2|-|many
TGTGCCAGCAGCTTAGCCTCGGACGTGGGCTACGAGCAGTACTTC
CASSLASDVGYEQYF
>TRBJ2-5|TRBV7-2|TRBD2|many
TGTGCCAGCAGCCCTTGGACTAGCCAAGAGACCCAGTACTTC
CASSPWTSQETQYF
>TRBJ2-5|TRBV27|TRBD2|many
TGTGCCAGCAGTTGGCTAGCGGGAGGGCCTGAGGAGACCCAGTACTTC
CASSWLAGGPEETQYF
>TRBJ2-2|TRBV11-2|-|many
TGTGCCAGCAGCTTAGAGAGGACAACGACCGGGGAGCTGTTTTTT
CASSLERTTTGELFF
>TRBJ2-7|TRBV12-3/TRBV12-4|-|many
TGTGCCAGCAGTTTAGGGCGGGGGCGGTTGTACGAGCAGTACTTC
CASSLGRGRLYEQYF
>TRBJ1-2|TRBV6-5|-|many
TGTGCCACCACGGACAGAGACAACTCTGGCTACACCTTC
CATTDRDNSGYTF
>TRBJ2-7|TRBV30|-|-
TGTGCCTGTGGCCAAACCGAGGACTACGAGCAGTACTTC
CACGQTEDYEQYF
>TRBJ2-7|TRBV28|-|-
TGTGCCAGCAGTTCCTCGCCCTCGGAGCCGTACTTC
CASSSSPSEPYF
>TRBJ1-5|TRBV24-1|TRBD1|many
TGTGCCACCAGTGACTGGACAGGGCGGGGGCCCCAGCATTTT
CATSDWTGRGPQHF
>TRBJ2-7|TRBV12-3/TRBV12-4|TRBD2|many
TGTGCCAGCAGAAGATCCAGCGGGGTAGCCTCGGAGCAGTACTTC
CASRRSSGVASEQYF
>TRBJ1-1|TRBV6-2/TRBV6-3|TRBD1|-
TGTGCCAGCAGTCCCCTCTACAGGGGCACTGAAGCTTTCTTT
CASSPLYRGTEAFF
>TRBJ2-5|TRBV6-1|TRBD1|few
TGTGCCAGCAGTGTCGACAGGGCTCAAGAGACCCAGTACTTC
CASSVDRAQETQYF
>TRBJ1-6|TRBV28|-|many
TGTGCCAGCAGTTTTGGAAGGGTCGGGTCTTCATATAATTCACCCCTCCACTTT
CASSFGRVGSSYNSPLHF
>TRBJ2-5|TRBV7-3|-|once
TGTGCCAGCAGTTTACGGAGGGCCTTTAGTCAAGAGACCCAGTACTTC
CASSLRRAFSQETQYF
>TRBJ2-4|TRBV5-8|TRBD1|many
TGTGCCAGCAGCCAACACCGGACAGGCTTTAACAAAAACATTCAGTACTTC
CASSQHRTGFNKNIQYF
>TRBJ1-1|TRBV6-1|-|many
TGTGCCAGCAGTGGGGAGGGTGGTTTTAGCACTGAAGCTTTCTTT
CASSGEGGFSTEAFF
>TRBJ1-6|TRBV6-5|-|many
TGTGCCAGCAGCTCCGGGACTCAAAATTCACCCCTCCACTTT
CASSSGTQNSPLHF
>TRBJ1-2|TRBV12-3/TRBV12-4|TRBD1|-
TGTGCCAGCACCCGCGACAGGGGGCTCGGCTACACCTTC
CASTRDRGLGYTF
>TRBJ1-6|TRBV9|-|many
TGTGCCAGCAGCGTAGCAGGGTCGGATTCACCCCTCCACTTT
CASSVAGSDSPLHF
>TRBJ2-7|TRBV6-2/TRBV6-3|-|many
TGTGCCAGCAGTGTACGGAGACAGACCTACGAGCAGTACTTC
CASSVRRQTYEQYF
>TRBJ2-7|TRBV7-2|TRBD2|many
TGTGCCAGCAGCACCCTAGCGGGGCAACCCTACGAGCAGTACTTC
CASSTLAGQPYEQYF
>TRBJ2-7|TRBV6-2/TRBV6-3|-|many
TGTGCCAGCAGATCCCCGGGTCTACCCGGGGAGCAGTACTTC
CASRSPGLPGEQYF
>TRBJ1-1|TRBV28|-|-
TGTGCCAGCAGTTTCGGTGGAGGTCGGACTGAAGCTTTCTTT
CASSFGGGRTEAFF
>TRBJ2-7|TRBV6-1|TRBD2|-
TGTGCCAGCAGTGAAGGTCTAGCGGGGTATACCTACGAGCAGTACTTC
CASSEGLAGYTYEQYF
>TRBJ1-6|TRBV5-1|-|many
TGCGCCAGCAGCTTGGGGTCGGCGGGTAATAATTCACCCCTCCACTTT
CASSLGSAGNNSPLHF
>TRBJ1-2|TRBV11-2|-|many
TGTGCCAGCAGCTTAGAGGGTCAGGGGATCTATGGCTACACCTTC
CASSLEGQGIYGYTF
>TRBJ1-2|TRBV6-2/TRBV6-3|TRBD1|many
TGTGCCAGCAGTATGGGACAGCTATATGGCTACACCTTC
CASSMGQLYGYTF
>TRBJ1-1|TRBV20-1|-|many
TGCAGTGCTAGAGATCGCGCTGGGGGGAGCTTGAGAACTGAAGCTTTCTTT
CSARDRAGGSLRTEAFF
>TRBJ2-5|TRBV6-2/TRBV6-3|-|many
TGTGCCAGCAGTTACCACCTGGAAGGGGCCCAGTACTTC
CASSYHLEGAQYF
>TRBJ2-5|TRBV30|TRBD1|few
TGTGCCTGGAGGGGGACAGGGGGCGGTTGGGGAGAGACCCAGTACTTC
CAWRGTGGGWGETQYF
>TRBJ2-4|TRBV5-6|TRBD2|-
TGTGCCAGCAGCTCCCCCCCGGGACTAGCGGAGCACAAAAACATTCAGTACTTC
CASSSPPGLAEHKNIQYF
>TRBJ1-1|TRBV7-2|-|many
TGTGCCAGCAGAGGGATATTGGTCACTGAAGCTTTCTTT
CASRGILVTEAFF
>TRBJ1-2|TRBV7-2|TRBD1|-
TGTGCCAGCAGTCGCCGACCGGGACAGGGGATTGGCTACACCTTC
CASSRRPGQGIGYTF
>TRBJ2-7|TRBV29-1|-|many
TGCAGCGTTGAGAGGGGCTACGAGCAGTACTTC
CSVERGYEQYF
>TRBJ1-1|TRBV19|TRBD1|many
TGTGCCACCAGCGCAGGGGGCGCGGGGGGCAACACTGAAGCTTTCTTT
CATSAGGAGGNTEAFF
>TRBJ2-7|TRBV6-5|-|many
TGTGCCAGCAGTTACTTCGGCGGGATGGGGCTCGAGCAGTACTTC
CASSYFGGMGLEQYF
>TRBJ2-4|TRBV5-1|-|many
TGCGCCAGCAGCTTCGGACTTGCCAAAAACATTCAGTACTTC
CASSFGLAKNIQYF
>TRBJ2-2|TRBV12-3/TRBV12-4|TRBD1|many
TGTGCCAGCAGAACCGGAGACAGGGGTGGCACCGGGGAGCTGTTTTTT
CASRTGDRGGTGELFF
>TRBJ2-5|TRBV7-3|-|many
TGTGCCAGCAGCTTATCCCGGACTGAAGAGACCCAGTACTTC
CASSLSRTEETQYF
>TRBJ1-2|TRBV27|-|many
TGTGCCAGCAGTTTATCGATAGACTATGGCTACACCTTC
CASSLSIDYGYTF
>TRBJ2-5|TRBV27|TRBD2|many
TGTGCCAGCAGTAAACTAGCGGATCTCCAAGAGACCCAGTACTTC
CASSKLADLQETQYF
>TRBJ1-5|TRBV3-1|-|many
TGTGCCAGCAGCCAAGGTCGAGGGGATGCTCAGCCCCAGCATTTT
CASSQGRGDAQPQHF
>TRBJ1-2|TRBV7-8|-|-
TGTGCCAGCAGCTTTCGGAATAACTATGGCTACACCTTC
CASSFRNNYGYTF